The rows below give T cell receptor beta chains drawn from one sample of a study of blood T cell repertoires in COVID-19. The assay was immunoSEQ multiplex PCR, and TCRdb's table has in-frame clones only and misses some. The sample contains roughly 280,000 clones, roughly 90% of which appear only once. The sample was PBMCs or T cells enriched from blood (not recorded which). The receptors were gathered from a man in his forties who had been exposed to COVID-19. CDR3s include the opening cysteine and the closing phenylalanine or tryptophan. The order of the fields is clone size, D gene, J gene, V gene, CDR3 DNA, CDR3 protein. D genes are given only for firm matches. Clone size is shown for a subset of rows, as once, few, many or a class of expanded clone.

>-|TRBD1|TRBJ2-5|TRBV5-4
TGTGCCAGCAGTAGGGACAGTAAAGAGACCCAGTACTTC
CASSRDSKETQYF
>once|-|TRBJ2-7|TRBV11-2
TGTGCCAGCAGCTTAGTCGCGACTAAGATAAACGAGCAGTACTTC
CASSLVATKINEQYF
>-|-|TRBJ2-1|TRBV24-1
TGTGCCACCAGTGAGGTTACAGGGAGGGGACACTACAATGAGCAGTTCTTC
CATSEVTGRGHYNEQFF
>-|-|TRBJ1-2|TRBV19
TGTGCCAGTGCGGGTTCATACACCGATGTGAAGGGCTACACCTTC
CASAGSYTDVKGYTF
>-|-|TRBJ2-7|TRBV5-6
TGTGCCAGCAGTCGGTCCTACGAGCAGTACTTC
CASSRSYEQYF
>-|-|TRBJ2-4|TRBV19
TGTGCCAGTAGCAAAGCGGCAATAGCCAAAAACATTCAGTACTTC
CASSKAAIAKNIQYF
>-|-|TRBJ1-4|TRBV28
TGTGCCAGCACCCCCTCCAGGCTGACTAATGAAAAACTGTTTTTT
CASTPSRLTNEKLFF
>-|TRBD2|TRBJ2-1|TRBV28
TGTGCCAGCAGTCCAAGGACTAGCGGGAGATCGGGCGATGAGCAGTTCTTC
CASSPRTSGRSGDEQFF
>-|TRBD1|TRBJ2-2|TRBV9
TGTGCCAGCAGCGTTGGCGGGAATGTACAGGGGGCAGCCGGGGAGCTGTTTTTT
CASSVGGNVQGAAGELFF
>-|TRBD2|TRBJ2-1|TRBV28
TGTGCCAGCAGTACCGGGACTAGCGGTAACAATGAGCAGTTCTTC
CASSTGTSGNNEQFF
>-|-|TRBJ1-2|TRBV25-1
TGTGCCAGCAGTGGTGGGGGCTTTAACTATGGCTACACCTTC
CASSGGGFNYGYTF
>-|TRBD1|TRBJ1-1|TRBV7-9
TGTGCCAGCAGCTTAGACCCTTCGACAGGGACGAACACTGAAGCTTTCTTT
CASSLDPSTGTNTEAFF
>-|-|TRBJ1-5|TRBV19
TGTGCCAGTAGTATAACAGGGAAGAGCAATCAGCCCCAGCATTTT
CASSITGKSNQPQHF
>-|-|TRBJ2-5|TRBV19
TGTGCCAGTAGTATAGAGGGGGGTCGGTTCGAGACCCAGTACTTC
CASSIEGGRFETQYF
>-|-|TRBJ1-2|TRBV6-5
TGTGCCAGCAGTTACGCTACAGGGTTTCGGTATGGCTACACCTTC
CASSYATGFRYGYTF
>few|TRBD1|TRBJ1-6|TRBV30
TGTGCCTGGAGTGTACTGGGACAGGGGGCTTCACCCCTCCACTTT
CAWSVLGQGASPLHF
>-|TRBD2|TRBJ2-2|TRBV9
TGTGCCAGCAGCGCGGGACTAGCGACCGGGGAGCTGTTTTTT
CASSAGLATGELFF
>-|TRBD1|TRBJ2-5|TRBV6-5
TGTGCCAGCAGTTACTGGGACAGGCAGAAAGAGACCCAGTACTTC
CASSYWDRQKETQYF
>-|TRBD1|TRBJ1-2|TRBV12-5
TGTGCTAGTGGTACCGGGACAGCTTATGGCTACACCTTC
CASGTGTAYGYTF
>-|TRBD2|TRBJ2-2|TRBV4-2
TGTGCCAGCAGCCACCCGGGACTAGCGGGAGGGCTCTCCGGGGAGCTGTTTTTT
CASSHPGLAGGLSGELFF
>-|-|TRBJ2-5|TRBV19
TGTGCCAGTAGTCCCGCACGGCAGAGAGAGGCCCAGTACTTC
CASSPARQREAQYF
>-|-|TRBJ2-1|TRBV6-1
TGTGCCAGCAGTGATGCGGCAACTCCCTACAATGAGCAGTTCTTC
CASSDAATPYNEQFF
>-|-|TRBJ2-3|TRBV7-7
TGTGCTAGCAGCCCAGGGGAGACTAGCACAGATACGCAGTATTTT
CASSPGETSTDTQYF
>-|TRBD2|TRBJ2-1|TRBV24-1
TGTGCCACCAGTGATACGACTAGCGGCACATTCGATGAGCAGTTCTTC
CATSDTTSGTFDEQFF
>once|-|TRBJ2-1|TRBV28
TGTGCCAGCAGTTTTCCGAGGTCAAGCTCCTACAATGAGCAGTTCTTC
CASSFPRSSSYNEQFF
>-|TRBD1|TRBJ1-2|TRBV5-1
TGCGCCAGCAGCTCGGACGGACAGGGGGGCGGCTACACCTTC
CASSSDGQGGGYTF
>-|TRBD2|TRBJ2-7|TRBV9
TGTGCCAGCAGCGCTAGCGGGATCTCCTACGAGCAGTACTTC
CASSASGISYEQYF
>-|-|TRBJ2-7|TRBV7-8
TGTGCCAGCAGCCCACAGGCCTACGAGCAGTACTTC
CASSPQAYEQYF
>once|TRBD1|TRBJ1-6|TRBV7-7
TGTGCCAGCAGCCTGGGACAGGGTAATAATTCACCCCTCCACTTT
CASSLGQGNNSPLHF
>-|TRBD2|TRBJ2-7|TRBV5-5
TGTGCCAGCAGTCAAGTAGCGGGCAATACACCTAGGCCCTACGAGCAGTACTTC
CASSQVAGNTPRPYEQYF
>-|-|TRBJ1-3|TRBV11-3
TGTGCCAGCAGCACCAACTGGGGGCCTGGAAACACCATATATTTT
CASSTNWGPGNTIYF
>-|-|TRBJ1-4|TRBV25-1
TGTGCCAGCAGGTACAGGACTAATGAAAAACTGTTTTTT
CASRYRTNEKLFF
>-|-|TRBJ1-6|TRBV2
TGTGCCAGCAGTTTGGAGGTCCTTGAAGGGTCACCCCTCCACTTT
CASSLEVLEGSPLHF
>-|-|TRBJ1-4|TRBV6-5
TGTGCCAGCAGTAACATTCAGGCAGTTGATGAAAAACTGTTTTTT
CASSNIQAVDEKLFF
>-|-|TRBJ2-1|TRBV27
TGTGCCAGCAGTCCAGCAGGGCGCAATGAGCAGTTCTTC
CASSPAGRNEQFF
>-|TRBD2|TRBJ2-3|TRBV19
TGTGCCAGTAGTAGAATAGCGGGAGACGGAGATACGCAGTATTTT
CASSRIAGDGDTQYF
>-|-|TRBJ2-4|TRBV18
TGTGCCAGCTCACCACAGATTGGGCGGGCTAACATTCAGTACTTC
CASSPQIGRANIQYF
>-|TRBD1|TRBJ1-1|TRBV9
TGTGCCAGCAGCGTCGGGACAGGGGGCGCTGAAGCTTTCTTT
CASSVGTGGAEAFF
>-|-|TRBJ2-2|TRBV11-1
TGTGCCAGCAGCTTAGGCAGGTGGAACACCGGGGAGCTGTTTTTT
CASSLGRWNTGELFF